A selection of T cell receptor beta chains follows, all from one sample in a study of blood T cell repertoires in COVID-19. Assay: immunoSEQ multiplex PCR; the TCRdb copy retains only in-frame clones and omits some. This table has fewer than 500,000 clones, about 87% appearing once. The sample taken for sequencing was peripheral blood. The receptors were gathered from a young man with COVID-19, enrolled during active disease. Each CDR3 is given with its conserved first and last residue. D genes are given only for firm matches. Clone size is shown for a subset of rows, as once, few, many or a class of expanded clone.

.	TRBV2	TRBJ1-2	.	TGTGCCAGCAGTGACTTCGGGTCCAACTATGGCTACACCTTC	CASSDFGSNYGYTF
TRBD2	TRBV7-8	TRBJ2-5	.	TGTGCCAGCAGCTTGGAAGGGACTAGCGGTGTGGAGACCCAGTACTTC	CASSLEGTSGVETQYF
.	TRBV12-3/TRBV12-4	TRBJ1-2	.	TGTGCCAGCAGTTTAGAGCAGGGTATGGGCTACACCTTC	CASSLEQGMGYTF
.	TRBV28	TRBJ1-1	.	TGTGCCAGCAGTATTACCGGGACGGGAGGCACTGAAGCTTTCTTT	CASSITGTGGTEAFF
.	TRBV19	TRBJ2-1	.	TGTGCCAGTAGTATTCAACGGGGTCCCTACAATGAGCAGTTCTTC	CASSIQRGPYNEQFF
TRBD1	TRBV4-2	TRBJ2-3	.	TGTGCCAGCAGCCAACGCGGGAGTTTTTTAGGGGGACAGGGGATGTCAGATACGCAGTATTTT	CASSQRGSFLGGQGMSDTQYF
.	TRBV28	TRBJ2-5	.	TGTGCCAGCAGTTTTGGTGCGAACGCTAACCAAGAGACCCAGTACTTC	CASSFGANANQETQYF
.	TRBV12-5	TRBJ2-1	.	TGTGCTAGTGGTTTGTCCACTTACAATGAGCAGTTCTTC	CASGLSTYNEQFF
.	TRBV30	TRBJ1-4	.	TGTGCCTGGAGTGTCAGGGTGGGTGAAAAACTGTTTTTT	CAWSVRVGEKLFF
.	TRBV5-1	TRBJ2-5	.	TGCGCCAGCAGCTTGGGTCTAGATGAGGAGACCCAGTACTTC	CASSLGLDEETQYF
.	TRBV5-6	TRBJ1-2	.	TGTGCCAGCAGCTTGGGTAAACAGGACCGACTGTATGGCTACACCTTC	CASSLGKQDRLYGYTF
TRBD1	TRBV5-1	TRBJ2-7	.	TGCGCCAGCGCGTTGGGGACAGGGAGGGACGAGCAGTACTTC	CASALGTGRDEQYF
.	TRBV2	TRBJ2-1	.	TGTGCCAGCAGTTCGGACAGCAATGAGCAGTTCTTC	CASSSDSNEQFF
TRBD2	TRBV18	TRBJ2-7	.	TGTGCCAGCTCACCACCGGCGGGAGCGGAATACGAGCAGTACTTC	CASSPPAGAEYEQYF
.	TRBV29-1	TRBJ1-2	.	TGCAGCGTACCCTCCGCATCGAGAAACTATGGCTACACCTTC	CSVPSASRNYGYTF
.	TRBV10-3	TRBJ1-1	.	TGTGCCACCGGGCATAGGGGCACTGAAGCTTTCTTT	CATGHRGTEAFF
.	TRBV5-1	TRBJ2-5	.	TGCGCCAGCAGCTTGGGACAGGTCTCCCAAGAGACCCAGTACTTC	CASSLGQVSQETQYF
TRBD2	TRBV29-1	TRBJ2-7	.	TGCAGCGTTGTCACCGGGACTAGCGGTTACTACGAGCAGTACTTC	CSVVTGTSGYYEQYF
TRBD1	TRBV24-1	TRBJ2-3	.	TGTGCCACCAGTGACCCCGGACAGGCCCCAGATACGCAGTATTTT	CATSDPGQAPDTQYF
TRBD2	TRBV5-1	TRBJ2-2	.	TGCGCCAGCAGCCACGGACTAGCGGGAGATTCCGGGGAGCTGTTTTTT	CASSHGLAGDSGELFF
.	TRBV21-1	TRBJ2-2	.	TGTGCCAGCAGCAGGGGCGAACAGACCTCCACCGGGGAGCTGTTTTTT	CASSRGEQTSTGELFF
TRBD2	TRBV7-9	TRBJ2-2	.	TGTGCCAGCAGCCCACTAGCGGGGGCCGTCACCGGGGAGCTGTTTTTT	CASSPLAGAVTGELFF
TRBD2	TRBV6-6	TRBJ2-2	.	TGTGCCAGCAGTAGAGCGGGGGGCTCCACCGGGGAGCTGTTTTTT	CASSRAGGSTGELFF
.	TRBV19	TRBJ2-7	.	TGTGCCAGTAGTATCGGGACTTTTCCCTACGAGCAGTACTTC	CASSIGTFPYEQYF
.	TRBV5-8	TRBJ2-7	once	TGTGCCAGCAGCTCGCAGCGTTCCTACGAGCAGTACTTC	CASSSQRSYEQYF
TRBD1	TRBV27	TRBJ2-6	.	TGTGCCAGCAGTTCCCAGGGGGCTGGGGCCAACGTCCTGACTTTC	CASSSQGAGANVLTF
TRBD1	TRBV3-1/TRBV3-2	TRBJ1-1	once	TGTGCCAGCAGCCATTCCCCTGGACAGGGAAACACTGAAGCTTTCTTT	CASSHSPGQGNTEAFF
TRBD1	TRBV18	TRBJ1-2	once	TGTGCCAGCTCACCTGACAGGGGCCATGGCTACACCTTC	CASSPDRGHGYTF
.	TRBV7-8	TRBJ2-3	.	TGTGCCAGCAGCTTCCCCCACAGGGACCCTAGCACAGATACGCAGTATTTT	CASSFPHRDPSTDTQYF
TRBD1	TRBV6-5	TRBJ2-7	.	TGTGCCAGCAGCGACAGGGGAGGAGTCTACGAGCAGTACTTC	CASSDRGGVYEQYF
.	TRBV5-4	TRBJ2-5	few	TGTGCCAGCAGCAACGGACAGCAAGAGACCCAGTACTTC	CASSNGQQETQYF
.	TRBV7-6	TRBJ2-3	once	TGTGCCAGCAGCTTAGTAGACGATGCCGGGGATACGCAGTATTTT	CASSLVDDAGDTQYF
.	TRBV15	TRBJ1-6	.	TGTGCCACCAGCAGAGATCGACAGGTCTCTTATAATTCACCCCTCCACTTT	CATSRDRQVSYNSPLHF
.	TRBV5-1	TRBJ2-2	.	TGCGCCAGCAGCGGACAGATGAACACCGGGGAGCTGTTTTTT	CASSGQMNTGELFF
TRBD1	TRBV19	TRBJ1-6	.	TGTGCCAGTAGTCCGGGACAGGCCGAGTGGGCACCCCTCCACTTT	CASSPGQAEWAPLHF
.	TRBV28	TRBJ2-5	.	TGTGCCAGCAGTTTGCACAGGGCGGAAGAGACCCAGTACTTC	CASSLHRAEETQYF
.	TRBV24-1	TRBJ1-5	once	TGTGCCACCAGTGACCAGGGTAGCAATCAGCCCCAGCATTTT	CATSDQGSNQPQHF
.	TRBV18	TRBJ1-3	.	TGTGCCAGCTCACCGCAGGGTGGAAACACCATATATTTT	CASSPQGGNTIYF
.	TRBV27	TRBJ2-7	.	TGTGCCAGCAGTTTACGCCGGGATCATGGGCAGTACTTC	CASSLRRDHGQYF
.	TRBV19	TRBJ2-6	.	TGTGCCAGTAGAACACCAGGTACTGGGGCCAACGTCCTGACTTTC	CASRTPGTGANVLTF
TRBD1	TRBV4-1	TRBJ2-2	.	TGCGCCAGCAGCCGAGGACAGGGGAACACCGGGGAGCTGTTTTTT	CASSRGQGNTGELFF
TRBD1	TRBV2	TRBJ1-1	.	TGTGCCAGCAGCGGACAGGGCAACACTGAAGCTTTCTTT	CASSGQGNTEAFF
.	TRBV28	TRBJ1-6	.	TGTGCCAGCACCTCCGCAGGGGCATATAATTCACCCCTCCACTTT	CASTSAGAYNSPLHF
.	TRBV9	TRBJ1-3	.	TGTGCCAGCAGCTTCACTCCGGCGGGGGCTGGAAACACCATATATTTT	CASSFTPAGAGNTIYF
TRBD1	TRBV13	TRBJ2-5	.	TGTGCCAGCAGCTTGGGGACAGGACAAGAGACCCAGTACTTC	CASSLGTGQETQYF
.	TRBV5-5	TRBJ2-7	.	TGTGCCAGCAGCTTGGAGGACAGCACCTACGAGCAGTACTTC	CASSLEDSTYEQYF
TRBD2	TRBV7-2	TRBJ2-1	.	TGTGCCAGCAGCTTTCTAGCGGGCAATGAGCAGTTCTTC	CASSFLAGNEQFF
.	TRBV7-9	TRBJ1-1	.	TGTGCCGCCCACAGGGTGGGTGTCACTGAAGCTTTCTTT	CAAHRVGVTEAFF
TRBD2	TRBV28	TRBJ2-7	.	TGTGCCAGCAGTTTCACCGGGACTAGCGTCTACGAGCAGTACTTC	CASSFTGTSVYEQYF
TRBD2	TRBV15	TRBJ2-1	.	TGTGCCACCAGCATGGGACTAGCGGACAATGAGCAGTTCTTC	CATSMGLADNEQFF
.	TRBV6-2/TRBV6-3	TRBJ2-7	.	TGTGCCAGCAGTTACTCGACAACTCTGGCAACCGAGCAGTACTTC	CASSYSTTLATEQYF
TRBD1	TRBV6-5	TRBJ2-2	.	TGTGCCAGCAGCTTAAGAGACAGGGGCACCGGGGAGCTGTTTTTT	CASSLRDRGTGELFF
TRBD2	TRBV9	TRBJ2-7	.	TGTGCCAGCAGCCCCTTCCAGGGACTAGTCTCCTACGAGCAGTACTTC	CASSPFQGLVSYEQYF
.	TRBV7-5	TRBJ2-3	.	TGTGTCAGAAGCTTAACGGCGTGGCCTAGCGGGGGGGTTGTGGAATCTGAGTTCGGGGATACGCAGTATTTT	CVRSLTAWPSGGVVESEFGDTQYF